This T cell receptor beta chain was captured by sequencing in a study of T cell responses to AZD1222 COVID-19 vaccine. Study results and limitations: Two AZD1222 administrations were followed by greater Spike-specific TCR breadth and depth.

The protocol was immunoSEQ multiplex PCR, while the TCRdb copy is restricted to in-frame clones and leaves out a portion. The sample has fewer than 75,000 clones, 85% seen once. Trimming left V 1 base short and J 2 bases short, with 11 bases between. This CDR3 is 15 amino acids long. Germline V gene data show CDR1 as MGHRA and CDR2 as YSYEKL. With regard to this clone: Its specificity is unknown.

The rearrangement links TRBV4-1 to TRBJ2-5; D is possibly TRBD1 (6 bases). This TCR was sampled from an adult in good health. Sequenced here: peripheral blood, sampled on day 0 of AZD1222 vaccination. CDR3 nucleotide sequence: TGCGCCAGCAGCCAAGGCCAAGGGGGTCAAGAGACCCAGTACTTC. Protein sequence: CASSQGQGGQETQYF.